A single T cell receptor (beta chain) is shown here with its context. What it binds is unknown. This specimen comes from a study of T-cell memory formation after mild COVID-19. Study-wide points: Of the contracting clones, CD4+ ones lay mainly in CM and EM, and CD8+ ones in EMRA. Day 15 to 85 contracting clones showed balanced CD4/CD8; later expanders leaned CD4+.

UMIs and sample barcodes were carried by the TCR alpha and TCR beta cDNA libraries that 5'RACE produced using constant-segment primers. Each CDR3 protein is one row after TCRdb ran MiXCR on the 5' RACE reads. The sample records roughly 350,000 distinct CDR3 sequences, 25% to 30% being singletons. Per the germline V gene, CDR1 is LGHDT and CDR2 is YNNKEL (reference sequence). Losses at the gene ends were 4 bases for V and 0 bases for J; bases not matched to a gene: 10. This CDR3 has 18 amino acids. This receptor was taken from an adult woman who had mild COVID-19 (a few samples of this study predate the infection). Cell type and time point are not known. The chain recombines TRBV3-1 with TRBJ2-1; 9 bases fit TRBD2. Sequenced material: PBMCs or a T cell subset sorted from them (not recorded which). CDR3 loop: CASSPTSSGDSSYNEQFF. The CDR3 DNA follows: TGTGCCAGCAGCCCCACCTCTAGCGGGGATAGCTCCTACAATGAGCAGTTCTTC.